Given below is one T cell receptor (beta chain) in context. Extraction of RNA preceded its reverse transcription into cDNA, which served as the sequencing template. Some clones are missing from TCRdb's copy, which holds only in-frame ones; the method was immunoSEQ multiplex PCR. The data show 80,000 or so clones, roughly 70% seen once. The data originate from a study of CD8+ T cells in alopecia areata. Germline CDR1 is SQVTM and CDR2 is ANQGSEA. V dropped 6 bases and J dropped 7 bases, with 16 bases sitting between them. The CDR3 is 13 residues long. Treatment noted: oral pan-JAK inhibitor, 5-10 mg twice daily.

The sequence was collected from a human donor with alopecia areata. This specimen was CD8+ T cells sorted from blood, taken at week 24, from a patient treated with tofacitinib. This rearrangement joins TRBV29-1 to TRBJ2-1; unclear D gene. CDR3 in amino acids: CSVERYSKNEQFF. The CDR3 bases are TGCAGCGTGGAAAGGTACTCCAAAAATGAGCAGTTCTTC.